This TCR beta chain comes out of a study of shared clonotypes between healthy human individuals. Study-wide results and caveats: Non-shared clonotypes had lower generation probabilities than those shared by all four donors. Naive subsets generally exceeded memory subsets in estimated richness.

A note on this clone: Its target is not known.

TCRdb's table, derived via immunoSEQ multiplex PCR, lists solely in-frame clones and lacks some. Seen here are hundreds of thousands of clones, roughly 95% observed once, and the top ten hold over 0.1%. As defined, naive CD8 cells were CD45RO-negative and positively selected for CCR7, with terminally differentiated effector memory CD45RA+ cells excluded. The V gene's germline CDR1 is SQVTM and CDR2 ANQGSEA. CDR3 size: 14 residues. The gene calls are TRBV29-1 and TRBJ2-5; D perhaps matches TRBD1 (7 bases). TRBJ2-7 explains the end of the DNA better; the J call may be wrong. This TCR derives from a woman aged 30 to 39 in good health. Source material: naive CD8+ T cells sorted from blood. The chain's CDR3 is CSVKTGDSSYEQYF. CDR3 DNA sequence: TGCAGCGTTAAGACGGGGGACAGCTCCTACGAGCAGTACTTC.